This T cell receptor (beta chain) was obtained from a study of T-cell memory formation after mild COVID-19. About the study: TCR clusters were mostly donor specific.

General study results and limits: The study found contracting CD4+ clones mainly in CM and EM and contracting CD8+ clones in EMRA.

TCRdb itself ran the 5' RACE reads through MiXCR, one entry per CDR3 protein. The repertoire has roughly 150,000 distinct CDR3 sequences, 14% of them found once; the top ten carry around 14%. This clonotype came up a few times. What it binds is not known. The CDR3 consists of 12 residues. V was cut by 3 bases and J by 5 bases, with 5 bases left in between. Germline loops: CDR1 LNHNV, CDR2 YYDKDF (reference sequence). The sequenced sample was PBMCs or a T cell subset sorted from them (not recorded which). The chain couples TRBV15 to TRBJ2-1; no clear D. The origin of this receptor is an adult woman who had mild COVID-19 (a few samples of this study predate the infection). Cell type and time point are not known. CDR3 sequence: CATSSDNNEQFF. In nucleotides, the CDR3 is TGTGCCACCAGCAGTGACAACAATGAGCAGTTCTTC.